This note documents a single T cell receptor beta chain sequence. Clones were read by immunoSEQ multiplex PCR, and TCRdb kept only the in-frame ones, dropping some. In the table there are hundreds of thousands of clones, roughly 90% of which are singletons. This specimen belongs to a study of blood T cell repertoires in COVID-19. The CDR3 loop spans 17 amino acids. The source of this sequence is a young woman who had recovered from COVID-19. The sequencing input was PBMCs or T cells enriched from blood (not recorded which). V gene TRBV21-1 combines with J gene TRBJ2-2; the table assigns TRBD1, which was not confirmed against the DNA. TRBV21-1 is recorded as a pseudogene. The CDR3 DNA reads as TGTGCCAGCAGCATCCGAGCCACAGGGTTGGACACCGGGGAGCTGTTTTTT. It encodes CASSIRATGLDTGELFF.